This T cell receptor (beta chain) was observed in a study of neurological immune-mediated disorders. This clonotype appeared many times. Its antigen is unknown. Study-level results: None of the CDR3 amino acid sequences found in expanded clones was shared across subjects. This suggests that the TCR-beta repertoires were private in all groups. Whereas HTLV-1-associated myelopathy showed the most TCR clonal expansion, multiple sclerosis showed the least, with levels below those of healthy controls.

V dropped 6 bases and J dropped 0 bases, with 12 bases sitting between them. The CDR3 covers 15 residues. Germline-derived CDR1 and CDR2 are MDHEN and SYDVKM. The study built unsorted libraries from 2 million PBMCs kept at -80 C. 5'RACE with 10-nucleotide random UMIs produced the cDNA. One entry per CDR3 protein results from TCRdb running MiXCR on the 5' RACE reads. The sample lists more than 13,000 distinct CDR3 sequences; more than 9% were seen once. This TCR was sampled from a woman aged 40 to 50 in good health. The V gene is TRBV28, the J gene TRBJ2-1; D is perhaps TRBD1 (7 bases). Sequenced sample: PBMCs. For the CDR3, the DNA is TGTGCCAGCAGCAGGGGGGTTCCCTCCTACAATGAGCAGTTCTTC. Its translation: CASSRGVPSYNEQFF. The full variable domain, rest sourced from reference TRBV28 and TRBJ2-1, is DVKVTQSSRYLVKRTGEKVFLECVQDMDHENMFWYRQDPGLGLRLIYFSYDVKMKEKGDIPEGYSVSREKKERFSLILESASTNQTSMYLCASSRGVPSYNEQFFGPGTRLTVL.